This entry lists 3 T cell receptor beta chains sequenced from one sample in a study of tumor-infiltrating lymphocytes in primary liver carcinoma. They got blood RNA out of unsorted whole blood and also pulled out germline DNA. Priming with a constant-region primer yielded TCR beta cDNA from 400 to 500 ng total RNA. What produced the TCR beta libraries was three nested multiplex PCR rounds using slightly modified ARM-PCR. A C-beta reverse primer was combined with TRBV1-TRBV30 forward primers in the first two PCR rounds, and each round had about 10 cycles. A single record per CDR3 protein comes from TCRdb applying MiXCR to the multiplex PCR reads. Of about 310,000 distinct CDR3 sequences listed, 55% to 65% are singletons. Material: peripheral blood. These receptor sequences come from a man between 35 and 55 years old with primary liver carcinoma and hepatitis B virus infection.

About this clonotype itself: The junction departs from the called germline gene at one end, perhaps through a read error. The CDR3 region is CSVRAGSGMDTEAFF. CDR3 bases: TGCAGCGTTCGGGCGGGGTCGGGAATGGACACAGAAGCTTTCTTT. The chain employs TRBV29-1 and TRBJ1-1, with TRBD1 as a possible D gene (5 bases). From germline, CDR1 is SQVTM and CDR2 ANQGSEA. The CDR3 loop spans 15 amino acids. Full variable domain (remainder filled in from reference TRBV29-1 and TRBJ1-1): SAVISQKPSRDICQRGTSLTIQCQVDSQVTMMFWYRQQPGQSLTLIATANQGSEATYESGFVIDKFPISRPNLTFSTLTVSNMSPEDSSIYLCSVRAGSGMDTEAFFGQGTRLTVV.

Of note for this clonotype: At one end, the junction sequence differs from germline, possibly due to a read error. The rearrangement joins TRBV5-1 to TRBJ2-7; D may be TRBD1 (5 bases). CDR3 length equals 14 residues. Germline values: CDR1 SGHRS, CDR2 YFSETQ. Written as DNA, the CDR3 is TGCGCCAGCAGCCCGAATTTTGGGGCCTACGAGCAGTCCTTC. It is translated as CASSPNFGAYEQSF.

This clonotype was observed many times. The rearrangement joins TRBV6-1 to TRBJ2-2; D may be TRBD1 or TRBD2 (6 bases each). The CDR3 is 17 residues long. The germline CDR1 and CDR2 sequences are MNHNS and SASEGT. The V end was cut by 2 bases, the J end by 4 bases, with 17 bases between. The CDR3 DNA reads TGTGCCAGCAGTGAAAGATTCCGGGGGCTTCGCACCGGGGAGCTGTTTTTT. Its protein product is CASSERFRGLRTGELFF.